This TCR beta chain derives from a study of beta chain features in type 1 diabetes (dated by TCRdb to 2016 to 2018). Broadly, across the study: Mean age, gender distribution, total cell number and subset yield did not differ between patients and healthy donors. In the study, TCRB repertoires of sorted circulating CD4+ T cell subsets from recently diagnosed type 1 diabetes patients were compared with those of matched healthy donors. A total of 107,917,701 sorted cells were examined across all samples, and a strong correlation was observed between cell number per subset and RNA yield. Regulatory and stem cell-like memory subsets were obtained from only 8 patients and roughly 8 healthy donors, while naive and central memory subsets were obtained from all 30 or so donors.

Results and caveats for the whole study, not just this receptor: Fewer insertions and more nucleotide deletions at VDJ recombination sites were observed in patients with type 1 diabetes, implying thymic rearrangement abnormalities. HLA sub-analyses involved small numbers of individuals, so any influence of HLA type on TCRB rearrangement remained unresolved. PCR may preferentially amplify shorter templates, but because patient and control samples were amplified and corrected together, any resulting skew would affect both groups equally. Because cDNA was sequenced instead of genomic DNA, highly expressing activated cells could be over-represented, though the groups showed no difference in activation or CD3 levels. Naive, central memory and regulatory TCRB repertoires appeared to be more alike among patients than among healthy donors. A moderate but significant shortening of TCRB CDR3 length was observed in type 1 diabetes patients in all four CD4+ subsets.

This clone was picked up a small number of times. No antigen is known for it. Qualities for individual bases were not recorded, and no much larger clone is one base off. Each donor gave one peripheral blood draw, averaging approximately 0.12 L, which was collected into heparinised tubes. Using a panel that included CD45RO, CCR7, CD25, CD127, CD95 and CD27, naive, central memory, regulatory and stem cell-like memory CD4+ T cells were sorted on a BD FACSAria II. A purity above 98% was achieved for all sorted populations. PBMCs were isolated immediately by Lymphoprep density gradient centrifugation and stained directly without culture. To minimize batch effects, samples were stained and sorted in pairs, one healthy donor with one patient per experiment. The CDR3 covers 19 residues, taking in both the cysteine and the phenylalanine. Only the CDR3 portion is preserved as DNA: 57 bases, with reading frame beginning at the first base. V loses 1 base at its end and J loses 4 bases; junction bases beyond the gene matches: 18. Taken from the germline V gene (reference sequence), the CDR1 and CDR2 loops are MNHEY and SMNVEV.

The entire isolated RNA was reverse transcribed using the High Capacity cDNA Reverse Transcription Kit, and thus expressed TCRB transcripts were sequenced. For stem cell-like memory T cell samples, survey-depth immunoSEQ sequencing was used, averaging around 1 million total reads per sample. Sorted cells were lysed in RLT buffer and RNA was extracted with DNase-treated RNeasy Micro or Mini kits, depending on cell number. Each cell subset was processed separately to prevent cross-contamination, with patient and healthy donor samples processed together. TCRB sequences were amplified from cDNA with the immunoSEQ multiplex PCR, producing 87-bp fragments spanning the CDR3 region. Sequencing of the amplicons was performed on the Illumina HiSeq platform. The authors' pipeline ran thus. Synthetic template baselines were used to correct PCR bias computationally, reads within Hamming distance 2 were collapsed, and singletons that could not be merged were discarded. By aligning reads against IMGT, V, D and J genes, CDR3 length, and insertions or deletions at six rearrangement sites were assigned. Within each subset, clonotype counts were normalized to the number of sorted cells before true diversity and Gini coefficients were calculated with the tcR R package. The overlap coefficient, calculated on TCRB nucleotide sequences, was used to quantify repertoire sharing. TCRdb obtained this table from immuneACCESS and retained in-frame rearrangements with V and J assigned. These tables miss some clones; where compared with another copy, unresolved V genes account for less than half of the shortfall, and the remainder is unexplained. V, J and clone size are those of that table, while D and trimming were read from the DNA. This sample comprises 90,000 to 110,000 clones, almost 40% of them detected only once. Around 0.07% of the sample lies in the top ten.

The sequencing input was stem cell memory CD4+ T cells from blood. In light of the paper, this sample's cell subset or site label describes: stem cell-like memory CD4+ T cells. The TCR was taken from a woman aged 18-29 years in good health. This sequence uses TRBV27 and TRBJ2-7, with TRBD1 matching 8 junction bases. The CDR3: CASSLLSSFADRESYEQYF. The nucleotide sequence is TGTGCCAGCAGTTTATTATCCTCGTTTGCGGACAGGGAGTCGTACGAGCAGTACTTC.